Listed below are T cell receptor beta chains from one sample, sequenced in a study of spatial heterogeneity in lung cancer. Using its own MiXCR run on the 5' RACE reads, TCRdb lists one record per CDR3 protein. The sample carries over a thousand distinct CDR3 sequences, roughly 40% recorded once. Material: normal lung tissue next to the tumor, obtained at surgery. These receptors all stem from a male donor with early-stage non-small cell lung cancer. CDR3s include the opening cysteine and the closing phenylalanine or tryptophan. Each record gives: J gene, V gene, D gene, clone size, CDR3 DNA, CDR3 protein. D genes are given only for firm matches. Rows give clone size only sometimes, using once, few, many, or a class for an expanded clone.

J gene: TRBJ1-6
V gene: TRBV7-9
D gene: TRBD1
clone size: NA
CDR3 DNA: TGTGCCAGCATCCCACAGGGGGCTGGGTATAATTCACCCCTCCACTTT
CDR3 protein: CASIPQGAGYNSPLHF

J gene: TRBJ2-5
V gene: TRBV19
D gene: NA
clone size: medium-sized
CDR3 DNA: TGTGCCAGTAGCCCCAGGGAAGGAGAGACCCAGTACTTC
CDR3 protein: CASSPREGETQYF

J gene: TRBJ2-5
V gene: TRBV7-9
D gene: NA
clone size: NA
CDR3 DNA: TGTGCCAGCAGCTTAAGGGGAAAGACCCAGTACTTC
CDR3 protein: CASSLRGKTQYF

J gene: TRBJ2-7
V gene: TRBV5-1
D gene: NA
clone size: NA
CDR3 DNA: TGCGCCAGCAGTATAGAACAGAGGGGGGAGCAGTACTTC
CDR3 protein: CASSIEQRGEQYF

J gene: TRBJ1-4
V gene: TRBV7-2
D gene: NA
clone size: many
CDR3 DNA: TGTGCCAGCAGCTTAGAAGGGGGGATCGGTGAAAAACTGTTTTTT
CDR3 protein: CASSLEGGIGEKLFF

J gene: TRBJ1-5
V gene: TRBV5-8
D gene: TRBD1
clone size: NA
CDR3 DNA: TGTGCCAGCAGCTTGGGGACAGGGGGTTATCAGCCCCAGCATTTT
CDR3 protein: CASSLGTGGYQPQHF

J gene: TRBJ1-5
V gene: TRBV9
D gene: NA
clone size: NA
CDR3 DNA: TGTGCCAGCAGCCCCACCGGGGATAGGGGGCAGCCCCAGCATTTT
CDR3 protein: CASSPTGDRGQPQHF

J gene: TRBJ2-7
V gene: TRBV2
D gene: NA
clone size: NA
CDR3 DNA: TGTGCCAGCAGACTAACCTCCTACGAGCAGTACTTC
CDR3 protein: CASRLTSYEQYF

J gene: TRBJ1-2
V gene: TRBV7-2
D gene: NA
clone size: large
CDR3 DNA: TGTGCCAGCAGCTTAGATGGCGGGGGGCTCCTGGTCGGCTACACCTTC
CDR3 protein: CASSLDGGGLLVGYTF

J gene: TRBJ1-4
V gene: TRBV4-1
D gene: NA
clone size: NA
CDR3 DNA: TGCGCCAGCAGCCCAACCGGCACAGCAACTAATGAAAAACTGTTTTTT
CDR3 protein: CASSPTGTATNEKLFF

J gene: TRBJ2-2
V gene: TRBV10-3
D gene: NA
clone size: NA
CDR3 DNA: TGTGCTTCGCTACGGGCAATCGGGGCAGGTTACACCGGGGAGCTGTTTTTT
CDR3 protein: CASLRAIGAGYTGELFF

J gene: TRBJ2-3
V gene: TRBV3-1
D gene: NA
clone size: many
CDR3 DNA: TGTGCCAGCAGCCCCGGGACAATAATGGAGGATACGCAGTATTTT
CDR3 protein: CASSPGTIMEDTQYF

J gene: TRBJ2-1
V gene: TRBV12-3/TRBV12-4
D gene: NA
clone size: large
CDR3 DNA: TGTGCCAGCACGGGTTTGATGGGACTCGCAACTGAGCAGTTCTTC
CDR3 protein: CASTGLMGLATEQFF

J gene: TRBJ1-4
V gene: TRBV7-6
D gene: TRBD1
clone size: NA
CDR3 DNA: TGTGCCAGCAGGTCAGGGGGCGCCAATGAAAAACTGTTTTTT
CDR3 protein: CASRSGGANEKLFF

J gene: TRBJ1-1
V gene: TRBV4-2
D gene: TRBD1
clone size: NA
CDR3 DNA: TGTGCCAGCAGGCGAGGACAGGGAGGGTACACTGAAGCTTTCTTT
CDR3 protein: CASRRGQGGYTEAFF

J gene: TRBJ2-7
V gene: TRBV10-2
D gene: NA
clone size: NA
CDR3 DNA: TGCGCCAGCAGAGGGACAACGGACAACTACGAGCAGTACTTC
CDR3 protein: CASRGTTDNYEQYF

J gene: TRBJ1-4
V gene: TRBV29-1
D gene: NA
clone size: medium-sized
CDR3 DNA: TGCAGCGTTGAAAGGCAGGGCAATGAAAAACTGTTTTTT
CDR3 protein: CSVERQGNEKLFF